This paragraph reports one TCR beta chain. Germline trimming cut 3 bases from V and 5 bases from J; bases unmatched to any gene: 3. This CDR3 has 13 residues. Germline CDR1 is SGHRS and CDR2 is YFSETQ. This specimen belongs to a study of T cell clones after liver transplantation. Across the study: Until 12-24 months post-transplant, subjects got standard immunosuppression and no induction.

Assay: immunoSEQ multiplex PCR; the TCRdb copy retains only in-frame clones and omits some. The profile covers about 74,000 clones, with under 90% appearing a single time and about 0.64% taken by the ten largest. J is TRBJ2-5 and V is TRBV5-1; 8 bases line up with TRBD1. The starting material was CD4+ T cells from blood, obtained before liver transplant. The sequence was obtained from a human donor who received a liver transplant. Written as DNA, the CDR3 is TGCGCCAGCAGCTCGGACAGGGCTGAGACCCAGTACTTC. Its translation: CASSSDRAETQYF.